This passage covers 21 T cell receptor beta chains from one sample sequenced in a study of vaccination and CD4 T cells after COVID-19. At the Johns Hopkins FTIC core, DNA taken from cultured CD4+ T cells was sequenced by way of the Oncomine TCR Beta short-read assay. TCRdb re-derived calls from the PCR reads in MiXCR, one entry per CDR3 protein. The data show roughly 12,000 distinct CDR3 sequences, about half seen once. The treatment was: 10-day PBMC culture with coronavirus spike peptide pools or control peptides (ViraFEST assay). Their target antigens are unknown. The sequenced sample consisted of CD4+ T cells from blood, cultured in vitro. These receptor sequences come from a human donor who had recovered from COVID-19.

This chain links TRBV15 with TRBJ2-6; 8 nucleotides align to TRBD1. Germline V gene sequence: CDR1 LNHNV, CDR2 YYDKDF (reference sequence). The length of the CDR3 is 17 residues. J gave up 2 bases and V 4 bases, and 7 bases lay outside the gene matches. CDR3 in amino acids: CATSTGQGIAGANVLTF. DNA of the CDR3: TGTGCCACCAGCACCGGACAGGGAATTGCTGGGGCCAACGTCCTGACTTTC.

The chain is built from TRBV24-1 and TRBJ2-1, with D possibly called TRBD1 or TRBD2 (5 bases each). This CDR3 contains 18 residues. Germline CDR1 KGHDR, CDR2 SFDVKD. The V gene lost 4 bases and the J gene lost 0 bases, with 18 bases spanning the gap. CDR3 nucleotides: TGTGCCACCAGTGACACCCTACGGGGCTTGAGCTCCTACAATGAGCAGTTCTTC. This gives the protein CATSDTLRGLSSYNEQFF.

V and J are TRBV28 and TRBJ1-1, with a tentative D call TRBD1 (6 bases). The germline gives CDR1 MDHEN, CDR2 SYDVKM. The CDR3 spans 17 residues. V lost 2 bases and J lost 3, with 19 bases in between. CDR3 loop: CASSLGGPSGADTEAFF. The CDR3 coding sequence is TGTGCCAGCAGTTTAGGGGGACCCTCAGGGGCGGACACTGAAGCTTTCTTT.

The gene calls are TRBV27 and TRBJ1-2; 9 nucleotides match TRBD1. The CDR3 runs 14 residues. The V and J ends lost 2 bases and 8 bases, in that order; junction bases with no gene match: 6. The germline gives CDR1 MNHEY, CDR2 SMNVEV (reference sequence). The CDR3 here is CASSLRQGEMGYTF. As DNA, the CDR3 is TGTGCCAGCAGTTTAAGACAGGGGGAGATGGGCTACACCTTC.

The gene calls are TRBV12-3 or TRBV12-4 and TRBJ2-7; TRBD2 matches 7 bases. CDR3 size: 15 residues. Trimming removed 3 bases from V and 4 bases from J; junction bases left unmatched: 9. CDR3 coding DNA: TGTGCCAGCAGTTTTCCTGGCGGGGGACTATACGAGCAGTACTTC. Its translation is CASSFPGGGLYEQYF.

In DNA, the CDR3 is TGTGCCAGCAGCCAGGATTACCGCACAGATACGCAGTATTTT. This codes for CASSQDYRTDTQYF. V and J are TRBV4-2 and TRBJ2-3, with D uncertain. Germline loops: CDR1 LGHNA, CDR2 YNFKEQ. V shed 3 bases and J shed 1 base, with 8 bases lying between them. The CDR3 covers 14 residues.

The chain employs TRBV11-2 and TRBJ2-1; D is ambiguous. V lost 6 bases and J lost 0, with 6 bases in between. Germline V gives CDR1 SGHAT, CDR2 FQNNGV. The length of the CDR3 is 13 residues. CDR3 nucleotide sequence: TGTGCCAGCAGTCAGAACTCCTACAATGAGCAGTTCTTC. It encodes CASSQNSYNEQFF.

This clonotype is deemed medium-sized. This chain uses TRBV7-6 with TRBJ2-4; D not resolved. V was cut by 4 bases and J by 8 bases, with 15 bases left in between. CDR1 and CDR2 (germline): SGHVS, FNYEAQ. The CDR3 totals 14 residues. The CDR3 DNA reads as TGTGCCAGCAGCTCTGTTCAAACTGGGGACATTCAGTACTTC. Its protein product is CASSSVQTGDIQYF.

This clonotype came up a few times. This sequence joins TRBV7-2 and TRBJ1-6, with D uncertain. The length of the CDR3 is 16 residues. CDR1 and CDR2 from the germline V gene are SGHTA and FQGNSA. Trimming cost V 1 base and J 8 bases, with 15 bases left between them. The CDR3 sequence is CASSLDRLTFDSPLHF. As DNA, the CDR3 is TGTGCCAGCAGCTTAGATCGTCTTACTTTCGATTCACCCCTCCACTTT.

The rearrangement uses TRBV12-3 or TRBV12-4 and TRBJ2-6, with no clear D. Trimming removed 5 bases from V and 2 bases from J, with 1 base in between. The CDR3 covers 12 residues. As DNA, the CDR3 is TGTGCCAGCAGTACTGGGGCCAACGTCCTGACTTTC. This sequence encodes CASSTGANVLTF.

V is TRBV6-2 or TRBV6-3 and J is TRBJ2-5; 10 nucleotides match TRBD2. CDR1 is MNHEY, CDR2 SVGEGT, per germline. This CDR3 region has 15 residues. Trimming cost V 6 bases and J 5 bases; bases outside gene matches: 9. CDR3 sequence reads: CASSPLAGEVETQYF. In DNA form, the CDR3 reads TGTGCCAGCAGCCCGCTAGCGGGAGAGGTGGAGACCCAGTACTTC.

In this sample, this clonotype turned up a few times. The rearrangement joins TRBV20-1 to TRBJ2-5, with 13 bases matching TRBD2. This CDR3 has 15 amino acids. The V and J ends lost 2 bases and 4 bases, in that order; junction bases with no gene match: 4. Germline V gene data show CDR1 as DFQATT and CDR2 as SNEGSKA (reference sequence). In DNA, the CDR3 is TGCAGTGCTAGAACTAGCGGGGGGGGGATAGAGACCCAGTACTTC. Residues: CSARTSGGGIETQYF.

This chain connects TRBV2 to TRBJ1-3; D might be TRBD1 (5 bases). This CDR3 region has 14 residues. Germline V gene sequence: CDR1 SNHLY, CDR2 FYNNEI. The V end lost 6 bases, the J end lost 0 bases, and 9 bases lay between the germline ends. CDR3 nucleotides: TGTGCCAGCAGCCCGGACATCTCTGGAAACACCATATATTTT. Its translation: CASSPDISGNTIYF.

V usage is TRBV2 and J usage is TRBJ2-1; 7 bases are shared with TRBD2. The CDR3 consists of 15 residues. After removal of 4 bases from V and 6 bases from J, the junction contained 9 bases not matched to a gene. Per the germline V gene, CDR1 is SNHLY and CDR2 is FYNNEI. For the CDR3, the DNA is TGTGCCAGCAGTGGTCTTCAGGGAGGGTTCAATGAGCAGTTCTTC. This translates into CASSGLQGGFNEQFF.

The chain links TRBV11-2 to TRBJ2-3, with D possibly TRBD2 on 5 matching bases. This CDR3 has 15 residues. Trimming stripped 2 bases from V and 0 bases from J, with 9 bases between. Looked up from germline, CDR1 is SGHAT and CDR2 is FQNNGV. DNA of the CDR3: TGTGCCAGCAGCTTATTTGGCGGGAGCACAGATACGCAGTATTTT. It specifies CASSLFGGSTDTQYF.

The gene calls are TRBV18 and TRBJ2-7; 12 positions match TRBD2. The CDR3 contains 15 residues. CDR1 is KGHSH, CDR2 LQKENI, per germline. V shed 2 bases and J 4 bases; nucleotides not matched to a gene: 3. The CDR3 loop is CASSPKLAGGYEQYF. CDR3 DNA: TGTGCCAGCTCACCAAAGCTAGCGGGAGGGTACGAGCAGTACTTC.

The chain is built from TRBV2 and TRBJ1-1; D is uncertain. Germline V gene lookup returns CDR1 SNHLY and CDR2 FYNNEI. This CDR3 is built from 13 residues. Trimming removed 7 bases from V and 2 bases from J, with 11 bases in between. Written as DNA, the CDR3 is TGTGCCAGCATGGTGATGGGTAACACTGAAGCTTTCTTT. The encoded protein is CASMVMGNTEAFF.

The J gene is TRBJ2-1, the V gene TRBV7-3; 12 nucleotides align to TRBD2. J gave up 5 bases and V 1 base, and 6 bases lay outside the gene matches. Germline V gene sequence: CDR1 SGHTA, CDR2 FQGTGA. This CDR3 comprises 17 residues. CDR3 sequence: CASSLIGLAGGHNEQFF. DNA for the CDR3: TGTGCCAGCAGCTTAATAGGCCTAGCGGGAGGGCACAATGAGCAGTTCTTC.

This clonotype turned up a few times. The V gene is TRBV14, the J gene TRBJ2-3; TRBD2 matches at 9 bases. Unmatched junction bases numbered 11, after V lost 2 bases and J lost 2 bases. The germline gives CDR1 SGHDN, CDR2 FVKESK. The CDR3 runs 18 residues. CDR3 region: CASSQRLRAGGITDTQYF. CDR3 sequence (DNA): TGTGCCAGCAGCCAAAGGTTAAGAGCGGGAGGTATCACAGATACGCAGTATTTT.

This clonotype was counted only a few times. This chain uses TRBV20-1 with TRBJ1-2, with a tentative D call TRBD1 (5 bases). V was shortened by 7 bases and J by 3 bases, with 9 bases between the two germline ends. This CDR3 comprises 11 residues. Germline V gene lookup returns CDR1 DFQATT and CDR2 SNEGSKA (reference sequence). The CDR3 nucleotides read TGCAGTGAGCCGGGGGACTATGGCTACACCTTC. Residues: CSEPGDYGYTF.

This chain connects TRBV20-1 to TRBJ2-7; 11 bases map to TRBD2. The CDR3 consists of 15 residues. Germline values: CDR1 DFQATT, CDR2 SNEGSKA (reference sequence). Trimming took 2 bases from V and 5 from J; bases not matched to a gene: 8. The DNA of the CDR3 is TGCAGTGCTAGATTACCCCTAGCGGGAGGAAACGAGCAGTACTTC. Protein product: CSARLPLAGGNEQYF.